This T cell receptor (beta chain) was captured by sequencing in a study of radiation and T cells in renal cell carcinoma. About the study: Nephrectomy followed 15 Gy stereotactic body radiation by 4 weeks.

As regards this clone: Its antigen is unknown.

Time point of the sample: baseline pretreatment blood. Treatment specified: 15 Gy SBRT to primary tumor, nephrectomy 4 weeks later. The tumor was a clear cell renal cell carcinoma. Germline V gene sequence: CDR1 SGHNT, CDR2 YYREEE (reference sequence). This CDR3 has 14 amino acids. V lost 2 bases to trimming and J lost 6 bases; unmatched junction nucleotides: 6. Findings of the study overall: Pretreatment tumor biopsies were lacking, so baseline clonotypes are unknown.

Sequenced by immunoSEQ multiplex PCR; TCRdb stores in-frame clones only, minus some. The sample consists of 140,000 or so clones, over 75% of them appearing once. The sequence was obtained from a woman aged 50 to 60 with renal cell carcinoma. This rearrangement joins TRBV5-4 to TRBJ1-2, with 8 bases fitting TRBD1. The sample consisted of blood, taken from a patient whose treatment included radiotherapy and nephrectomy. The CDR3 loop is CASSLQDRVNGYTF. The CDR3 DNA reads as TGTGCCAGCAGCTTACAGGACAGGGTGAATGGCTACACCTTC.